The 7 T cell receptor beta chains reported below all come from one sample, sequenced in a study of T cell responses to AZD1222 COVID-19 vaccine. Method: immunoSEQ multiplex PCR; TCRdb's copy keeps in-frame clones and lacks some. The sample carries around 120,000 clones, 92% recorded once. Specimen: peripheral blood, collected 28 days after the second AZD1222 dose. The origin of the receptors is an adult who received the AZD1222 COVID-19 vaccine.

The rearrangement joins TRBV6-8 to TRBJ1-1; a possible D gene is TRBD1 (5 bases). In germline, CDR1 is MNHGY, CDR2 SAAAGT. The CDR3 length is 18 residues. V was pared by 6 bases and J by 2 bases, with 25 bases between. CDR3: CASSVYPNAGGANTEAFF. The DNA of the CDR3 is TGTGCCAGCAGCGTATATCCCAACGCGGGGGGAGCAAACACTGAAGCTTTCTTT.

This clone has just one count. The chain links TRBV18 to TRBJ2-1; 12 bases fit TRBD2. The ends lost 6 bases at V and 12 bases at J; junction bases unmatched: 6. CDR3 length equals 13 residues. Per the germline V gene, CDR1 is KGHSH and CDR2 is LQKENI. The CDR3, as DNA: TGTGCCAGCTCCCCGACTAGCGGGAGCCCGCAGTTCTTC. This encodes CASSPTSGSPQFF.

V and J are TRBV11-2 and TRBJ2-7, with unresolved D. This CDR3 region has 14 residues. Trimming shortened V by 0 bases and J by 2 bases, and 8 bases separated the two germline ends. Germline V gene data show CDR1 as SGHAT and CDR2 as FQNNGV. In DNA form, the CDR3 reads TGTGCCAGCAGCTTAGACCCCTTCCCCTACGAGCAGTACTTC. It codes for CASSLDPFPYEQYF.

This chain links TRBV2 with TRBJ2-5, with TRBD2 matching over 7 bases. With V trimmed by 4 bases and J by 0 bases, 5 bases remained unmatched. The CDR3 sequence is 15 residues long. Per germline, CDR1 SNHLY and CDR2 FYNNEI. In DNA form, the CDR3 reads TGTGCCAGCAGTGGGGGGGGGATCGACCAAGAGACCCAGTACTTC. Its protein is CASSGGGIDQETQYF. The whole variable domain, filled in from reference TRBV2 and TRBJ2-5, reads EPEVTQTPSHQVTQMGQEVILRCVPISNHLYFYWYRQILGQKVEFLVSFYNNEISEKSEIFDDQFSVERPDGSNFTLKIRSTKLEDSAMYFCASSGGGIDQETQYFGPGTRLLVL.

V usage is TRBV29-1 and J usage is TRBJ2-7; D is ambiguous. This CDR3 contains 13 residues. V was pared by 7 bases and J by 4 bases, with 17 bases between. CDR1 and CDR2 (germline): SQVTM, ANQGSEA. The CDR3 DNA follows: TGCAGCGCCGCCATCCGAAAAGGGTACGAGCAGTACTTC. It yields the protein CSAAIRKGYEQYF.

The V and J genes are TRBV4-1 and TRBJ2-1; 13 positions match TRBD2. The CDR3 is 19 residues long. The J segment lost 5 bases and the V segment lost 2 bases, leaving 12 bases of the junction unmatched. Germline V gives CDR1 MGHRA, CDR2 YSYEKL. The CDR3 DNA sequence: TGCGCCAGCAGCCAACCCTTAAGGACTAGCGGGAGTCTCAACAATGAGCAGTTCTTC. This encodes CASSQPLRTSGSLNNEQFF.

As regards this clone: In the same sample, other DNA sequences code for this CDR3. J is TRBJ1-3 and V is TRBV18; 9 nucleotides match TRBD1. V shed 3 bases, J shed 4 bases, and the junction held 4 bases outside the gene matches. CDR3 length: 15 amino acids. Germline-derived CDR1 and CDR2 are KGHSH and LQKENI. DNA for the CDR3: TGTGCCAGCTCACCCAGGACAGGGGCGGGAAACACCATATATTTT. It codes for CASSPRTGAGNTIYF.